This TCR beta chain was captured by sequencing in a study of cytomegalovirus exposure and HLA in healthy donors. Study outcomes and limitations: Solely CMV serostatus was available to characterize immune exposure. Rare sequences made up most TCRs, while some public TCRs were found in many donors.

The CDR3 extends over 15 amino acids. Germline CDR1 reads MNHEY; CDR2 reads SVGAGI. Trimming removed 5 bases from V and 2 bases from J, with 16 bases in between. The PCR had 60 Vbeta and 13 Jbeta primers. In the authors' methods: In a later analysis, the count reached some 75 million unique TCR beta chains, with roughly 12 million shared. TCRdb keeps only in-frame clones here, not all; method: immunoSEQ multiplex PCR. That table is the source of V, J and clone size, and D and trimming were worked out from the DNA. Of some 70,000 clones detected, 78% appear once; the ten largest clones hold 7.8%. Notes on this clone: No antigen is known for it.

This TCR was sampled from a man aged 18 to 30 in good health and CMV-seropositive. The J gene is TRBJ2-7, the V gene TRBV6-5, with a weak D call TRBD2 (6 bases). The sequencing input was PBMCs. DNA for the CDR3: TGTGCCAGCAGTCGAGCGGGTTCGTTCCCCTACGAGCAGTACTTC. Translation gives CASSRAGSFPYEQYF.